This T cell receptor (beta chain) was captured by sequencing in a study of blood T cell repertoires in COVID-19. The germline V gene has CDR1 SGDLS and CDR2 YYNGEE. Unmatched junction bases numbered 7, after V lost 4 bases and J lost 3 bases. This CDR3 is built from 16 residues. The method was immunoSEQ multiplex PCR; TCRdb's version includes in-frame clones alone and lacks a portion of them. The data contain 150,000 to 200,000 clones, around 83% of them singletons. This clone was counted a single time. The genes are TRBV9 and TRBJ2-3; 11 nucleotides align to TRBD1. The receptor's source is a man aged 65-85 years who had recovered from COVID-19. The sequenced sample consisted of peripheral blood. CDR3 DNA: TGTGCCAGCAGCACCCGGACAGGGGGCGTAACAGATACGCAGTATTTT. This gives the protein CASSTRTGGVTDTQYF.